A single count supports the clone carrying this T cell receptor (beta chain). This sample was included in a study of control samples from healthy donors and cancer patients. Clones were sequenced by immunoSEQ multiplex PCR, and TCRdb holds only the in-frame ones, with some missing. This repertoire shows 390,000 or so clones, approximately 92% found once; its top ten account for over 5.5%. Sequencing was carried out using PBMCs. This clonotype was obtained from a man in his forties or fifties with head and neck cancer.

DNA for the CDR3: TGTGCCAGCAGCCGACAGGGATGGAACACTGAAGCTTTCTTT. Protein product: CASSRQGWNTEAFF. The V call is TRBV6-2 or TRBV6-3, the J call TRBJ1-1; 7 bases map to TRBD1. CDR1 and CDR2 (germline): MNHEY, SVGEGT. The CDR3 is 14 residues long. Trimming at V came to 6 bases and at J to 1 base, leaving 5 bases not matched to a gene.